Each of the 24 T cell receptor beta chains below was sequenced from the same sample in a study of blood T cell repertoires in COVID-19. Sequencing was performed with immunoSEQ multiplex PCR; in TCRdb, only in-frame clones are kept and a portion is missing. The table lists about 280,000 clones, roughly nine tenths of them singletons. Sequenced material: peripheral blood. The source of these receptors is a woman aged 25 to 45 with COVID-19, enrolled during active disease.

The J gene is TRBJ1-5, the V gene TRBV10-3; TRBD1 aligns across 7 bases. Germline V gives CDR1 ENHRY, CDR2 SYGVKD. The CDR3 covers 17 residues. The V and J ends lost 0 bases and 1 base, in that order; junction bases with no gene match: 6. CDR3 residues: CAISESTGTASNQPQHF. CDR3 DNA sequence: TGTGCCATCAGTGAGTCGACTGGGACAGCGAGCAATCAGCCCCAGCATTTT.

The CDR3 here is CATSWTARSSYEQYF. DNA of the CDR3: TGTGCCACCTCTTGGACAGCGCGAAGCTCCTACGAGCAGTACTTC. V is TRBV19 and J is TRBJ2-7; D is perhaps TRBD1 (6 bases). The V end lost 10 bases, the J end lost 0 bases, and 19 bases lay between the germline ends. The CDR3 has 15 amino acids. Per germline, CDR1 LNHDA and CDR2 SQIVND (reference sequence).

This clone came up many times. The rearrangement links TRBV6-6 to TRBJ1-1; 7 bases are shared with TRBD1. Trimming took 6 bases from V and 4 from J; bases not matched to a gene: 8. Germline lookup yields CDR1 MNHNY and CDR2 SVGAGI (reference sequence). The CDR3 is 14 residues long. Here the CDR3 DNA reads TGTGCCAGCAGCCCCAGACAGGGAGGCACTGAAGCTTTCTTT. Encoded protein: CASSPRQGGTEAFF.

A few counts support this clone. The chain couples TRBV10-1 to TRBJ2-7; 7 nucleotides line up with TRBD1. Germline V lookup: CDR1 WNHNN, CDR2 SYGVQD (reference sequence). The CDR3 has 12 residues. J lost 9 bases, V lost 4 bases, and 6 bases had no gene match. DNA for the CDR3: TGCGCCAGCAGTGGACCGGACAGGTGGCAGTACTTC. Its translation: CASSGPDRWQYF.

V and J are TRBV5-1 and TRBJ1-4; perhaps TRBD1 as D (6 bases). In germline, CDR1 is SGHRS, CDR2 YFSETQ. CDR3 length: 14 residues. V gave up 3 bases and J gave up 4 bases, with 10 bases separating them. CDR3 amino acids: CASSWTESNEKLFF. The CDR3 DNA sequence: TGCGCCAGCAGCTGGACAGAGAGTAATGAAAAACTGTTTTTT.

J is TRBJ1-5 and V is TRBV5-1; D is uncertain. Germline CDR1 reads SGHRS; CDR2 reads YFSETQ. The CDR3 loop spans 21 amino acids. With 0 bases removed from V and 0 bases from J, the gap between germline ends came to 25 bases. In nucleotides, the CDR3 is TGCGCCAGCAGCTTGGTTGCGCGGGCGCCCGGTCCAAGTTATAGCAATCAGCCCCAGCATTTT. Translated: CASSLVARAPGPSYSNQPQHF.

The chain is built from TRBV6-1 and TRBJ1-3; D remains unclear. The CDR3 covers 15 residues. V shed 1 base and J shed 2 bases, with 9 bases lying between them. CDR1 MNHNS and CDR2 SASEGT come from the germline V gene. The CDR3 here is CASSEGVTPGNTIYF. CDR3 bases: TGTGCCAGCAGTGAAGGTGTGACACCTGGAAACACCATATATTTT.

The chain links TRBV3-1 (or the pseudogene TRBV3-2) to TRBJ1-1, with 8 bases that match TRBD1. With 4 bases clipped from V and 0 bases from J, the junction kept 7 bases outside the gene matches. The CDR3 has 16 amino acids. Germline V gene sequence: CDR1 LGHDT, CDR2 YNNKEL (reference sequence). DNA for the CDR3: TGTGCCAGCAGCCGACAGGGGATTGAAATGAACACTGAAGCTTTCTTT. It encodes CASSRQGIEMNTEAFF.

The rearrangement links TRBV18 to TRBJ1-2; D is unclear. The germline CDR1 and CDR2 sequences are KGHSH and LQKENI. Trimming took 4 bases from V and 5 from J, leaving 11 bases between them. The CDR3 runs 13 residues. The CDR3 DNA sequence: TGTGCCAGCTCACAATCGTCGGGTTATGGCTACACCTTC. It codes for CASSQSSGYGYTF.

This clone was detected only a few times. CDR3 loop: CASAGLPGLFF. The DNA of the CDR3 is TGTGCCAGCGCGGGGTTGCCGGGACTGTTTTTT. V usage is TRBV2 and J usage is TRBJ1-4; D unclear. CDR1 is SNHLY, CDR2 FYNNEI, per germline. V was cut by 8 bases and J by 13 bases, with 14 bases left in between. This CDR3 comprises 11 residues. The full variable domain, its missing parts supplied by reference TRBV2 and TRBJ1-4, is EPEVTQTPSHQVTQMGQEVILRCVPISNHLYFYWYRQILGQKVEFLVSFYNNEISEKSEIFDDQFSVERPDGSNFTLKIRSTKLEDSAMYFCASAGLPGLFFGSGTQLSVL.

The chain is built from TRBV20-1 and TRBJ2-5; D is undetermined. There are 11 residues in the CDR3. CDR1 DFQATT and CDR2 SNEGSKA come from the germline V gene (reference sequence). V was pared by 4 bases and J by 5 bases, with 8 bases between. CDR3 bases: TGCAGTGCTAATATTCGGGAGACCCAGTACTTC. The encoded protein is CSANIRETQYF.

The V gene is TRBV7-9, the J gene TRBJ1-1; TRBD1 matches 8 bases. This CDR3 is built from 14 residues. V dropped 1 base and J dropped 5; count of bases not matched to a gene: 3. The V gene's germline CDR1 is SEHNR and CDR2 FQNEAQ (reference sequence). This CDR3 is CASSLVTGGTEAFF. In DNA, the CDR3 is TGTGCCAGCAGCTTAGTCACAGGGGGAACTGAAGCTTTCTTT.

This CDR3 reads CASSQGRGAFYTF. CDR3 coding DNA: TGTGCCAGCAGCCAGGGGCGAGGGGCCTTCTACACCTTC. The chain employs TRBV13 and TRBJ1-2; a possible D gene is TRBD1 (6 bases). V gave up 5 bases and J gave up 10 bases, with 17 bases separating them. The germline gives CDR1 PRHDT, CDR2 FYEKMQ (reference sequence). CDR3 length equals 13 residues.

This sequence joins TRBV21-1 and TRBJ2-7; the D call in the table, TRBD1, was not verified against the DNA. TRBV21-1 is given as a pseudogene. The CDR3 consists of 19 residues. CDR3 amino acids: CASTSIGQVWRGSSYEQYF. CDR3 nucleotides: TGTGCCAGCACCAGCATAGGACAGGTATGGAGGGGCAGCTCCTACGAGCAGTACTTC.

CDR3 DNA: TGTGCAAGTCGCTCCAGGGGATCAGCGGAGTTGGGGGAGACCCAGTACTTC. Translating it yields CASRSRGSAELGETQYF. The chain couples TRBV12-2 to TRBJ2-5; the D call of TRBD1 is as the table states it, not checked on the DNA. TRBV12-2 represents a pseudogene. CDR3 length: 17 amino acids.

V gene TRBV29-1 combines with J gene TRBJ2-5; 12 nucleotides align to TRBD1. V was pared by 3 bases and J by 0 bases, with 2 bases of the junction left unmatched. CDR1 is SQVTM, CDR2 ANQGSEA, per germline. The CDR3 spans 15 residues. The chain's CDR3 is CSVDRDRGHQETQYF. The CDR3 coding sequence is TGCAGCGTTGATAGGGACAGGGGGCACCAAGAGACCCAGTACTTC.

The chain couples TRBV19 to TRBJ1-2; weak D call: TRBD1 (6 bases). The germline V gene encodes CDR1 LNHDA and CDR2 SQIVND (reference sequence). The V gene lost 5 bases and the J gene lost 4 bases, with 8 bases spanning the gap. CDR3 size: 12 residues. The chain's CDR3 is CASSWTVYGYTF. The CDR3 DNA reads TGTGCCAGTAGTTGGACAGTCTATGGCTACACCTTC. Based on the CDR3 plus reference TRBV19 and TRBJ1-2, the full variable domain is DGGITQSPKYLFRKEGQNVTLSCEQNLNHDAMYWYRQDPGQGLRLIYYSQIVNDFQKGDIAEGYSVSREKKESFPLTVTSAQKNPTAFYLCASSWTVYGYTFGSGTRLTVV.

The CDR3 DNA reads as TGTGCCAGCAGCTTGGGACGAGAACTAGGGACAGGGGGCTACACCTTC. Translating gives CASSLGRELGTGGYTF. This chain uses TRBV13 with TRBJ1-2; TRBD1 matches at 9 bases. With V trimmed by 3 bases and J by 8 bases, 13 bases remained unmatched. CDR3 length: 16 residues. Germline CDR1 reads PRHDT; CDR2 reads FYEKMQ (reference sequence).

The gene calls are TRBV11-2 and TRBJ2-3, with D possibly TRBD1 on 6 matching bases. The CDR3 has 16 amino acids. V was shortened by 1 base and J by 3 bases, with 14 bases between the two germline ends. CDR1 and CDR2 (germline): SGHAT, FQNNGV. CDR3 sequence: CASSLARGWGTDTQYF. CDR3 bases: TGTGCCAGCAGCTTAGCGAGGGGGTGGGGAACAGATACGCAGTATTTT.

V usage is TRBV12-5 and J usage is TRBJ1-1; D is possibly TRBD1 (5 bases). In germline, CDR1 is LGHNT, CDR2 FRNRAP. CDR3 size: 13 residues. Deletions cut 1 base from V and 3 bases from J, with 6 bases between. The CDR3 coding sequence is TGTGCTAGTGGTTTGGGCAGGGACACTGAAGCTTTCTTT. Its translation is CASGLGRDTEAFF.

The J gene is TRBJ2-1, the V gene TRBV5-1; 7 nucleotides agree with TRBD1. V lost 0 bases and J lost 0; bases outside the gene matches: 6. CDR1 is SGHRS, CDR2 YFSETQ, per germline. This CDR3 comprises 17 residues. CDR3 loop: CASSLETDRVSYNEQFF. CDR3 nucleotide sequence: TGCGCCAGCAGCTTGGAAACCGACAGGGTCTCCTACAATGAGCAGTTCTTC.

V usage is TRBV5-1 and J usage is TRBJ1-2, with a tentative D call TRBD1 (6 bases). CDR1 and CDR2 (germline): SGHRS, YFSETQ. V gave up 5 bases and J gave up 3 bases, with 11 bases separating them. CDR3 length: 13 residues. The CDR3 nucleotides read TGCGCCAGCAGTTCCGACAGGTACTATGGCTACACCTTC. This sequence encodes CASSSDRYYGYTF.

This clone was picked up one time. The CDR3 reads CASSYASTGFGYGYTF. The CDR3 DNA is TGTGCCAGCAGTTACGCCTCGACAGGGTTCGGCTATGGCTACACCTTC. The chain recombines TRBV6-5 with TRBJ1-2, with 7 bases that match TRBD1. The CDR3 totals 16 residues. J lost 4 bases, V lost 2 bases, and 10 bases had no gene match. The germline CDR1 and CDR2 sequences are MNHEY and SVGAGI.

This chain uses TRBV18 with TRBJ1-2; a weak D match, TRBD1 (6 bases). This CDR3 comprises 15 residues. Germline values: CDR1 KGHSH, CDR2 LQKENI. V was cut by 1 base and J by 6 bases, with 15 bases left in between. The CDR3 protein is CASSPRTSGDHGYTF. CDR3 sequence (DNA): TGTGCCAGCTCACCACGAACCTCAGGGGACCATGGCTACACCTTC.